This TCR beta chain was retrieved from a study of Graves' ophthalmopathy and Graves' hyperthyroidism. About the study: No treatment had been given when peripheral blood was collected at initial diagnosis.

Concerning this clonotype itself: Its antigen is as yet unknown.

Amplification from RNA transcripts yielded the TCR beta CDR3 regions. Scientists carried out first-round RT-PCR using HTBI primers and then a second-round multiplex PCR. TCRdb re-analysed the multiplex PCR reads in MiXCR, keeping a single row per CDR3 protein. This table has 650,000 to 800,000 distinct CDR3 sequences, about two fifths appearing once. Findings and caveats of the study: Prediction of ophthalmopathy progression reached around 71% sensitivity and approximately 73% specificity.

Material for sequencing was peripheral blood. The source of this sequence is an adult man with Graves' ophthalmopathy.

As DNA, the CDR3 is TGTGCCTGGAGTAGGGAGAGCACGTACGAGCAGTACTTC. This sequence encodes CAWSRESTYEQYF. This sequence joins TRBV30 and TRBJ2-7; maybe TRBD2 (5 bases). Trimming shortened V by 2 bases and J by 4 bases, and 12 bases separated the two germline ends. Germline CDR1 GTSNPN, CDR2 SVGIG (reference sequence). The CDR3 length is 13 residues.